This T cell receptor (beta chain) was identified during a study of T cells after yellow fever vaccination. Study-level points and caveats: FACS-sorted repertoires could contain abundant clonotypes contaminating from the bulk population.

On this clonotype: What it binds is unknown.

Making TCR cDNA involved 5'RACE template switching, which added UMIs and a universal primer site. TCRdb fed the 5' RACE reads into MiXCR, producing one record per CDR3 protein. This sample has 400,000 or so distinct CDR3 sequences, with around 10% found just once. This CDR3 is 13 amino acids long. J lost 2 bases, V lost 10 bases, and 8 bases had no gene match. Germline loops: CDR1 LGHNA, CDR2 YNFKEQ. The chain recombines TRBV4-2 with TRBJ2-7, with 7 bases identical to TRBD1. The receptor was isolated from a man between 18 and 35 years old who received the YFV17D yellow fever vaccine. The sequences come from PBMCs, collected on the day of the first yellow fever vaccination. The CDR3 spells CANDRDPPYEQYV. The CDR3 nucleotides read TGTGCCAACGACAGGGACCCTCCCTACGAGCAGTACGTC.